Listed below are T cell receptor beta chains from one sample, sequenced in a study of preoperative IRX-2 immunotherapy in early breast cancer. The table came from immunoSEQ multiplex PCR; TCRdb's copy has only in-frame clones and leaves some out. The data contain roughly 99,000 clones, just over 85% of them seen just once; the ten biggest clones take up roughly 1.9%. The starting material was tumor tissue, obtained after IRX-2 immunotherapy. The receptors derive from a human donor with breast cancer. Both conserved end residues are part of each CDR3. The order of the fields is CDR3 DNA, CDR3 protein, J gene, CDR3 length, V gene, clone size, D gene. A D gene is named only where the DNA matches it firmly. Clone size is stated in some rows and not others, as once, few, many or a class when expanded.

TGTGCCAGCAGCGGGACAGCTGGGGGTGGTCGCTACGAGCAGTACTTC | CASSGTAGGGRYEQYF | TRBJ2-7 | 16 | TRBV28 | - | TRBD1
- | CASSILAHGPRGGGYTF | TRBJ1-2 | 17 | TRBV19 | - | -
TGCGCCATCAAACGGGAGGTCGGGGAGCTGTTTTTT | CAIKREVGELFF | TRBJ2-2 | 12 | TRBV10-1 | - | TRBD2
TGCAGCGTTAGTGAGGGGCCCCTCGGCGGGGAGCTGTTTTTT | CSVSEGPLGGELFF | TRBJ2-2 | 14 | TRBV29-1 | - | -
TGCAGCGAGCGGGGGGGCCCAAGTTATGAGCAGTTCTTC | CSERGGPSYEQFF | TRBJ2-1 | 13 | TRBV29-1 | - | TRBD2
TGTGCCAGCAGCCGCCAGGGATACAATGAGCAGTTCTTC | CASSRQGYNEQFF | TRBJ2-1 | 13 | TRBV7-1 | - | -
TGTGCCAGCTCACCAAGGCAGGGGCAAGAGACCCAGTACTTC | CASSPRQGQETQYF | TRBJ2-5 | 14 | TRBV18 | - | -
TGTGCCAGCAGTGCCCAACCCGATGGCTATGGCTACACCTTC | CASSAQPDGYGYTF | TRBJ1-2 | 14 | TRBV28 | - | -
TGCGCCAGCAGCAGTATCCCTAGGCGGGACAGGGTCCACGAGCAGTACTTC | CASSSIPRRDRVHEQYF | TRBJ2-7 | 17 | TRBV5-1 | - | TRBD1
TGTGCCACCCAAAATCTGGACGGCCGCCGTGGGGGCTACACCTTC | CATQNLDGRRGGYTF | TRBJ1-2 | 15 | TRBV15 | - | -
TGTGCCAGCAGCTTAGCGAGGGGACCTGGAAGAAACACCATATATTTT | CASSLARGPGRNTIYF | TRBJ1-3 | 16 | TRBV7-7 | - | -
TGTGCCAGCAGTGTGAGGGACACTGAAGCTTTCTTT | CASSVRDTEAFF | TRBJ1-1 | 12 | TRBV28 | - | -
TGTGCCAGTAGTTATAGCGGGAGAAGGGAAAATGAGCAGTTCTTC | CASSYSGRRENEQFF | TRBJ2-1 | 15 | TRBV19 | - | TRBD2
TGTGCCTGGAGGATGTCAGGGGGTAGCTACGAGCAGTACTTC | CAWRMSGGSYEQYF | TRBJ2-7 | 14 | TRBV30 | once | TRBD1
TGTGCCAGCAGTTCCCGATGGGGACCGGGCTATGGCTACACCTTC | CASSSRWGPGYGYTF | TRBJ1-2 | 15 | TRBV28 | - | -
TGTGCCAGCAGCCCTCTCTTCGAGGGTCGTGGGGCCAACGTCCTGACTTTC | CASSPLFEGRGANVLTF | TRBJ2-6 | 17 | TRBV7-5 | - | -
TGCGCCAGCAGCTTTACTCAGGGTCGGACTGAAGCTTTCTTT | CASSFTQGRTEAFF | TRBJ1-1 | 14 | TRBV5-1 | - | -
TGTGCCAGCCAGGGAGCCAGCGCCGGGGCCACCCAGCATTTT | CASQGASAGATQHF | TRBJ1-5 | 14 | TRBV28 | once | -
TGTGCCAGCAGTCCCCAGGGGTTGGCTAATGAAAAACTGTTTTTT | CASSPQGLANEKLFF | TRBJ1-4 | 15 | TRBV28 | - | -
TGTGCTAGTGGTTCCCGGGACAGGGTTTACGAGCAGTACTTC | CASGSRDRVYEQYF | TRBJ2-7 | 14 | TRBV12-5 | - | TRBD1
TGTGCCAGCAGCTTAATACAGGGGGGTCTCTACGAGCAGTACTTC | CASSLIQGGLYEQYF | TRBJ2-7 | 15 | TRBV11-3 | few | TRBD1
TGTGCCTGGACACCATACCTGACTGAAACCAATGAGCAGTTCTTC | CAWTPYLTETNEQFF | TRBJ2-1 | 15 | TRBV30 | - | -
TGTGCCAGCTCACTCGATAGGCCCACTGAAGCTTTCTTT | CASSLDRPTEAFF | TRBJ1-1 | 13 | TRBV18 | - | -
TGTGCCAGTAGTGCTATGGGGGGCAGCCATAGCAATCAGCCCCAGCATTTT | CASSAMGGSHSNQPQHF | TRBJ1-5 | 17 | TRBV19 | - | -
TGCGCCAGCAGCTTGGTTAGGGGGCGGAGATTGGATACGCAGTATTTT | CASSLVRGRRLDTQYF | TRBJ2-3 | 16 | TRBV5-1 | - | TRBD1
TGTGCCAGCAGTGAATGGGGGGTAGCGGGAGTCATTGATACGCAGTATTTT | CASSEWGVAGVIDTQYF | TRBJ2-3 | 17 | TRBV25-1 | - | TRBD2